The 15 T cell receptor beta chains presented below share a single source sample, sequenced in a study of spatial heterogeneity in lung cancer. In TCRdb, the 5' RACE reads were re-called with MiXCR into one record per CDR3 protein. The profile covers 26,000 or so distinct CDR3 sequences, with more than 10% appearing a single time and around 25% taken by the ten largest. Time point specified: sample taken at primary tumor resection. Tumor, nontumor lung or frozen PBMC supplied whole RNA that was sequenced unsorted. The sequencing used PBMCs, collected at surgery. All receptors derive from a female donor with early-stage non-small cell lung cancer.

This clonotype was counted only a few times. This chain connects TRBV29-1 to TRBJ1-2; TRBD1 aligns across 8 bases. CDR3 length: 13 residues. V was clipped by 4 bases and J by 5 bases; unmatched bases: 6. The germline gives CDR1 SQVTM, CDR2 ANQGSEA. The CDR3 DNA sequence: TGCAGCGTTGGACAGGGGATCGGGTATGGCTACACCTTC. Amino acid sequence: CSVGQGIGYGYTF.

By proportion, this clonotype is medium-sized (0.01 to 0.1%). The chain recombines TRBV20-1 with TRBJ1-2; D is uncertain. Trimming removed 1 base from V and 4 bases from J, with 7 bases in between. This CDR3 region has 12 residues. Germline V CDR1 and CDR2: DFQATT, SNEGSKA (reference sequence). The CDR3 nucleotides are TGCAGTGCTAGAGTAGAGACCTATGGCTACACCTTC. Its translation: CSARVETYGYTF.

The chain is built from TRBV11-2 and TRBJ2-7; TRBD2 is a possible D gene (7 bases). This CDR3 comprises 15 residues. Germline-derived CDR1 and CDR2 are SGHAT and FQNNGV. V dropped 7 bases and J dropped 5 bases, with 21 bases sitting between them. For the CDR3, the DNA is TGTGCCAGCAAGGGGGGGAGACAGATGGTCCACGAGCAGTACGTC. This gives the protein CASKGGRQMVHEQYV.

The CDR3 DNA is TGTGCCAGCAGCTTAGCGGCCTCCTACGAGCAGTACTTC. Translated: CASSLAASYEQYF. The gene calls are TRBV7-9 and TRBJ2-7; D unresolved. The germline V gene has CDR1 SEHNR and CDR2 FQNEAQ (reference sequence). V lost 0 bases, J lost 0 bases, and 3 bases lay in between. The CDR3 runs 13 residues.

In this sample, this clonotype turned up a few times. J is TRBJ1-5 and V is TRBV6-1; no reliable D call. Germline V gene sequence: CDR1 MNHNS, CDR2 SASEGT. V was pared by 8 bases and J by 0 bases, with 11 bases between. The CDR3 spans 14 residues. The CDR3 bases are TGTGCCAGCCGCAGACTTGATAGCAATCAGCCCCAGCATTTT. Translated, it gives CASRRLDSNQPQHF.

In its sample, this clonotype was seen many times. The rearrangement uses TRBV20-1 and TRBJ2-5, with D perhaps TRBD1 (5 bases). The ends were cut back, 3 bases at V and 5 bases at J, with 16 bases in the middle. The CDR3 spans 14 residues. The germline CDR1 and CDR2 sequences are DFQATT and SNEGSKA (reference sequence). CDR3 bases: TGCAGTGCTAGCAGGGCTTTTGTTGAGGAGACCCAGTACTTC. This encodes CSASRAFVEETQYF.

J is TRBJ1-5 and V is TRBV19; a possible D gene is TRBD1 (5 bases). CDR3 length: 13 amino acids. V shed 1 base and J shed 7 bases, with 8 bases lying between them. Germline V gives CDR1 LNHDA, CDR2 SQIVND (reference sequence). The CDR3 region is CASSIAGFQPQHF. DNA of the CDR3: TGTGCCAGTAGTATAGCAGGGTTCCAGCCCCAGCATTTT.

V gene TRBV27 combines with J gene TRBJ2-5, with D hard to call. The V gene lost 2 bases and the J gene lost 2 bases, with 6 bases spanning the gap. Per germline, CDR1 MNHEY and CDR2 SMNVEV (reference sequence). The CDR3 contains 13 residues. The CDR3 sequence is CASSLVQQETQYF. The CDR3, as DNA: TGTGCCAGCAGTTTAGTTCAGCAAGAGACCCAGTACTTC.

At least ten counts were recorded for this clonotype. The genes are TRBV7-2 and TRBJ2-3; D not certain. Germline loops: CDR1 SGHTA, CDR2 FQGNSA. The germline V and J ends were trimmed by 2 bases and 0 bases, with 18 bases remaining between them. The CDR3 is made up of 18 amino acids. In DNA form, the CDR3 reads TGTGCCAGCAGCTTAACCCTAGTCAGATCAACTAGCACAGATACGCAGTATTTT. Its protein is CASSLTLVRSTSTDTQYF.

This clonotype was observed at least ten times. This chain uses TRBV2 with TRBJ1-2, with 9 bases identical to TRBD1. The CDR3 is 14 amino acids. Per germline, CDR1 SNHLY and CDR2 FYNNEI. Trimming removed 6 bases from V and 6 bases from J; junction bases left unmatched: 8. CDR3 loop: CASSPTGTGNGYTF. The CDR3, as DNA: TGTGCCAGCAGCCCAACCGGGACAGGGAATGGCTACACCTTC.

This clonotype was picked up many times. The rearrangement uses TRBV4-2 and TRBJ1-6; D possibly corresponds to TRBD1 (5 bases). The CDR3 runs to 17 residues. The germline V and J ends were trimmed by 0 bases and 7 bases, with 16 bases remaining between them. Germline-derived CDR1 and CDR2 are LGHNA and YNFKEQ. As DNA, the CDR3 is TGTGCCAGCAGCCAAGATGGGGCAGGTGTGGGGAATTCACCCCTCCACTTT. It yields the protein CASSQDGAGVGNSPLHF.

This clonotype appeared many times. The gene calls are TRBV6-2 or TRBV6-3 and TRBJ2-7; 10 bases map to TRBD1. After removal of 6 bases from V and 0 bases from J, the junction contained 8 bases not matched to a gene. Germline V gene data show CDR1 as MNHEY and CDR2 as SVGEGT. There are 16 residues in the CDR3. The CDR3 here is CASSIEGTGASYEQYV. The CDR3 DNA reads as TGTGCCAGCAGCATAGAAGGGACAGGGGCCTCCTACGAGCAGTACGTC.

At least ten counts were recorded for this clonotype. V is TRBV4-3 and J is TRBJ2-7; D not certain. This CDR3 region has 13 residues. V was clipped by 1 base and J by 7 bases, with 11 bases between them. Germline CDR1 and CDR2: LGHNA and YSLEER. The CDR3 nucleotides are TGCGCCAGCAGCCAAGTCCCATCTTCAGAGCAGTACTTC. Its protein product is CASSQVPSSEQYF.

The V gene is TRBV11-2, the J gene TRBJ2-6; maybe TRBD1 (5 bases). Germline CDR1 is SGHAT and CDR2 is FQNNGV. The V end lost 5 bases, the J end lost 1 base, and 6 bases lay between the germline ends. The CDR3 loop spans 14 amino acids. The CDR3 DNA is TGTGCCAGCAGCAAGGGGTCTGGGGCCAACGTCCTGACTTTC. Its translation: CASSKGSGANVLTF.

This clonotype has ten or more counts. The chain employs TRBV5-6 and TRBJ2-5; perhaps TRBD1 as D (5 bases). Trimming removed 5 bases at V and 4 bases at J, with 9 bases between. The germline CDR1 and CDR2 sequences are SGHDT and YYEEEE. The CDR3 covers 12 residues. The CDR3 protein is CASRRQLETQYF. The CDR3 region has the DNA TGTGCCAGCAGGCGACAGTTAGAGACCCAGTACTTC.